Below are 17 T cell receptor beta chains sequenced from a single sample in a study of CD8 T cells in Susac syndrome. The RNA input was about 0.5 to 1 ug, and it was reverse transcribed with random hexamers. A single record per CDR3 protein comes from TCRdb applying MiXCR to the immunoSEQ multiplex PCR reads. Of approximately 70,000 distinct CDR3 sequences listed, about 95% are singletons. The sample taken for sequencing was CD8+ T cells from PBMCs. These receptors originate from a human donor in good health.

The rearrangement links TRBV7-9 to TRBJ2-5, with D possibly TRBD2 on 6 matching bases. The CDR3 length is 15 residues. V was shortened by 6 bases and J by 2 bases, with 16 bases between the two germline ends. Germline V gene sequence: CDR1 SEHNR, CDR2 FQNEAQ (reference sequence). The CDR3 bases are TGTGCCAGCAGGCCAACCAGGGACTTTCAAGAGACCCAGTACTTC. This translates into CASRPTRDFQETQYF.

V gene TRBV10-3 combines with J gene TRBJ1-2; a weak D match, TRBD1 (6 bases). Germline CDR1 ENHRY, CDR2 SYGVKD. There are 14 residues in the CDR3. V was cut by 2 bases and J by 5 bases, with 12 bases left in between. The CDR3 coding sequence is TGTGCCATCAGTGAGAGGACAGCAGTATATGGCTACACCTTC. Translation: CAISERTAVYGYTF.

In DNA form, the CDR3 reads TGCAGTGCTAGAGGAAAGGCAGACTCCTATAATTCACCCCTCCACTTT. Residues: CSARGKADSYNSPLHF. The gene calls are TRBV20-1 and TRBJ1-6, with D hard to call. The V end was cut by 1 base, the J end by 0 bases, with 10 bases between. Germline V lookup: CDR1 DFQATT, CDR2 SNEGSKA (reference sequence). This CDR3 contains 16 residues.

The chain is built from TRBV6-5 and TRBJ1-6; 7 positions agree with TRBD1. Germline-derived CDR1 and CDR2 are MNHEY and SVGAGI. The CDR3 consists of 17 residues. The ends lost 0 bases at V and 0 bases at J; junction bases unmatched: 2. The chain's CDR3 is CASSYSTGSSYNSPLHF. As DNA, the CDR3 is TGTGCCAGCAGTTACTCGACAGGGAGCTCCTATAATTCACCCCTCCACTTT.

The J gene is TRBJ1-5, the V gene TRBV7-9; the match to TRBD1 covers 7 bases. Germline loops: CDR1 SEHNR, CDR2 FQNEAQ (reference sequence). J gave up 6 bases and V 4 bases, and 9 bases lay outside the gene matches. CDR3 size: 15 residues. CDR3 coding DNA: TGTGCCAGCAGCTCCACAGGGGCCCGCGGTCAGCCCCAGCATTTT. Its protein is CASSSTGARGQPQHF.

The gene calls are TRBV28 and TRBJ1-1; D is unresolved. Trimming shortened V by 2 bases and J by 5 bases, and 9 bases separated the two germline ends. CDR1 is MDHEN and CDR2 is SYDVKM in the germline V gene. CDR3 length: 13 amino acids. This CDR3 is CASSLDLRTEAFF. In DNA form, the CDR3 reads TGTGCCAGCAGTTTAGACCTGCGGACTGAAGCTTTCTTT.

This CDR3 is CSAERGSTDTQYF. CDR3 bases: TGCAGCGCCGAGCGGGGTAGCACAGATACGCAGTATTTT. The chain carries TRBV29-1 and TRBJ2-3; TRBD2 agrees at 7 bases. Germline V gene data show CDR1 as SQVTM and CDR2 as ANQGSEA. With 7 bases clipped from V and 0 bases from J, the junction kept 4 bases outside the gene matches. This CDR3 has 13 amino acids.

The V and J genes are TRBV11-2 and TRBJ1-2; D gene unclear. The V gene lost 5 bases and the J gene lost 5 bases, with 15 bases spanning the gap. This CDR3 contains 14 residues. The germline gives CDR1 SGHAT, CDR2 FQNNGV. The CDR3 reads CASSPEVAPYGYTF. DNA of the CDR3: TGTGCCAGCAGCCCGGAAGTAGCCCCATATGGCTACACCTTC.

The rearrangement joins TRBV23-1 to TRBJ1-2, with D maybe TRBD1 (5 bases). TRBV23-1 carries the ORF label, with uncertain function. V was cut by 0 bases and J by 0 bases, with 14 bases left in between. The CDR3 is 17 residues long. Written as DNA, the CDR3 is TGCGCCAGCAGTCAATCGGGGGAACAGACAACTAACTATGGCTACACCTTC. Translation: CASSQSGEQTTNYGYTF.

The chain carries TRBV12-3 or TRBV12-4 and TRBJ2-1; 12 bases are a match to TRBD2. The CDR3 spans 14 residues. The V and J ends lost 6 bases and 14 bases, in that order; junction bases with no gene match: 11. CDR3 residues: CASSIFLAGGLKFF. The CDR3 bases are TGTGCCAGCAGCATTTTTCTAGCGGGGGGGCTAAAGTTCTTC.

CDR3 DNA: TGTGCCAGCAGTGAAGGGAGCTCCTATAATTCACCCCTCCACTTT. Amino acids: CASSEGSSYNSPLHF. The gene calls are TRBV25-1 and TRBJ1-6, with D uncertain. V lost 2 bases to trimming and J lost 0 bases, with 5 bases between them. Germline V lookup: CDR1 MGHDK, CDR2 SYGVNS. The CDR3 totals 15 residues.

Here the CDR3 reads CASSQPIEGVEQYF. CDR3 bases: TGCGCCAGCAGCCAACCCATTGAAGGGGTCGAGCAGTACTTC. The chain joins TRBV4-1 to TRBJ2-7; D might be TRBD1 (5 bases). V lost 2 bases and J lost 6, with 14 bases in between. The CDR3 has 14 residues. Germline lookup yields CDR1 MGHRA and CDR2 YSYEKL.

The chain uses TRBV7-6 and TRBJ2-7; tentatively, D is TRBD2 (5 bases). The V end was cut by 2 bases, the J end by 3 bases, with 11 bases between. CDR3 length: 14 residues. In germline, CDR1 is SGHVS, CDR2 FNYEAQ. The CDR3 is CASSLPGWLYEQYF. Written as DNA, the CDR3 is TGTGCCAGCAGCTTACCGGGGTGGCTCTACGAGCAGTACTTC.

The chain couples TRBV3-1 to TRBJ2-7; the match to TRBD2 covers 12 bases. Germline V gives CDR1 LGHDT, CDR2 YNNKEL (reference sequence). Losses at the gene ends were 0 bases for V and 1 base for J; bases not matched to a gene: 4. The CDR3 runs to 17 residues. CDR3 protein: CASSQDRLAGVSYEQYF. CDR3 nucleotides: TGTGCCAGCAGCCAAGATCGACTAGCGGGGGTTTCCTACGAGCAGTACTTC.

The chain has TRBV15 and TRBJ1-2, with no clear D. This CDR3 region has 13 residues. CDR1 and CDR2 (germline): LNHNV, YYDKDF (reference sequence). V was shortened by 0 bases and J by 7 bases, with 9 bases between the two germline ends. The CDR3 coding sequence is TGTGCCACCAGCAGAGATCTTAGACCTGGCTACACCTTC. Protein product: CATSRDLRPGYTF.

This chain links TRBV14 with TRBJ2-7; 10 bases line up with TRBD1. Germline CDR1 is SGHDN and CDR2 is FVKESK. The trim removed 6 bases at V and 2 bases at J, leaving 1 base unmatched. The CDR3 runs 13 residues. This CDR3 reads CASRDRGAYEQYF. For the CDR3, the DNA is TGTGCCAGCAGGGACAGGGGGGCCTACGAGCAGTACTTC.

The chain uses TRBV7-9 and TRBJ1-2; no clear D. The length of the CDR3 is 13 residues. Trimming took 3 bases from V and 1 from J, leaving 6 bases between them. From germline, CDR1 is SEHNR and CDR2 FQNEAQ (reference sequence). In DNA, the CDR3 is TGTGCCAGCAGCTTTCCGGATAACTATGGCTACACCTTC. Residues: CASSFPDNYGYTF.